This T cell receptor beta chain was recovered during a study of T cells in Graves' hyperthyroidism and ophthalmopathy. Study results and caveats: Blood shared most expanded thyroid clonotypes above 0.001.

This clonotype showed up many times. What it binds is not known. Mismatch with germline at one junction end may stem from a read error. Germline lookup yields CDR1 SQVTM and CDR2 ANQGSEA. The CDR3 loop spans 13 amino acids. RNA transcripts served as the template for amplifying TCR beta CDR3 regions. Using the HTBI primer set, a first-round RT-PCR was run on the TCR CDR3. TCRdb called the multiplex PCR reads again in MiXCR, with one record for every CDR3 protein. The repertoire holds approximately 600,000 distinct CDR3 sequences, with approximately 14% as singletons. Hyperthyroidism, newly diagnosed and lasting under 2 months, affected patients aged 18 to 65. Thyroid ultrasound, orbital computed tomography, clinical symptoms, and serum thyroxine and TRAb underpinned diagnoses.

The rearrangement joins TRBV29-1 to TRBJ1-5; 7 nucleotides line up with TRBD1. Sequencing used blood. The TCR sequence derives from a woman under 40 with Graves' hyperthyroidism that later progressed to Graves' ophthalmopathy. The CDR3 DNA reads as TGCAGCGTAGCCGGGACAGCTGATCAACCCCAGCATTTT. Its protein is CSVAGTADQPQHF.